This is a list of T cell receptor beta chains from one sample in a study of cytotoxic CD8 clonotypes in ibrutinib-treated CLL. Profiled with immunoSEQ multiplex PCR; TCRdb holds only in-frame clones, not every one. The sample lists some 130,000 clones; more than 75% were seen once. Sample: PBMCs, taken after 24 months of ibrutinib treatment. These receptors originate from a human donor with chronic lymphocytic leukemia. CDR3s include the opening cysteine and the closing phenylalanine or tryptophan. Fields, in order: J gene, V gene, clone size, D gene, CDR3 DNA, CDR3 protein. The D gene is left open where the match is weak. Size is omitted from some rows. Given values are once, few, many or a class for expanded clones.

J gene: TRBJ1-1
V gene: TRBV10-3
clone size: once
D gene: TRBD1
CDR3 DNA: TGTGCCATCAGTGTCCGGGGACAGGGTGACACTGAAGCTTTCTTT
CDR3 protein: CAISVRGQGDTEAFF

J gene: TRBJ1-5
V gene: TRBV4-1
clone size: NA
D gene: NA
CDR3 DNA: TGCGCCAGCAGCCAAGGTCAGGACAGCAATCAGCCCCAGCATTTT
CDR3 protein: CASSQGQDSNQPQHF

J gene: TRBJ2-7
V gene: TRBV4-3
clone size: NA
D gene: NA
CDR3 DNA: TGCGCCAGCAGCCAAAGACCAGGCGGGACCTACGAGCAGTACTTC
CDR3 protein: CASSQRPGGTYEQYF

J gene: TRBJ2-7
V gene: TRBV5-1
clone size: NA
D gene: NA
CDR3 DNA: TGCGCCAGCAGCTTGGGGCCCAGCTCCTACGAGCAGTACTTC
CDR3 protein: CASSLGPSSYEQYF

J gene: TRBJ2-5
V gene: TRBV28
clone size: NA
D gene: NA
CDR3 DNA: TGTGCCAGCACCCCCCGGGGGGAGACCCAGTACTTC
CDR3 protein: CASTPRGETQYF

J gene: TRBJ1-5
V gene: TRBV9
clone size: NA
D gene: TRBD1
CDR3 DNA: TGTGCCAGCAGCGTGGGGACAGGGGTTGGGGCGCCCCAGCATTTT
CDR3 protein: CASSVGTGVGAPQHF

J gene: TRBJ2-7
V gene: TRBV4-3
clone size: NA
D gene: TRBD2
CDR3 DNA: TGCGCCAGCAGCCAGGGGGGCCTAGCGGGAGGTGGGTACGAGCAGTACTTC
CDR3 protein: CASSQGGLAGGGYEQYF

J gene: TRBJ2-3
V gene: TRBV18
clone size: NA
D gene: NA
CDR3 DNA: TGTGCCAGCTCACCCCCGAGGGATACGCAGTATTTT
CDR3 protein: CASSPPRDTQYF

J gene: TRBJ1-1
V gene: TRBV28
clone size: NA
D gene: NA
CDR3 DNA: TGTGCCAGCCGGACAACGAACACTGAAGCTTTCTTT
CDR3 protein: CASRTTNTEAFF

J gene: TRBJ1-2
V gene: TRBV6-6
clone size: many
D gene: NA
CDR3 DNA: TGTGCCAGCACCCCATGGCCTAACTATGGCTACACCTTC
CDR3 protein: CASTPWPNYGYTF

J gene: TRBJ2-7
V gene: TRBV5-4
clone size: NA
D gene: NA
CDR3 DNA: TGTGCCACCCTGCCCCTAGGGGGGGGTGTCGACGAGCAGTACTTC
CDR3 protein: CATLPLGGGVDEQYF

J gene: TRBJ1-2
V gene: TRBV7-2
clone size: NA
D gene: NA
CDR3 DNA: TGTGCCAGCAGTACCAGGGCCAAAGGGGGCTACACCTTC
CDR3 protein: CASSTRAKGGYTF

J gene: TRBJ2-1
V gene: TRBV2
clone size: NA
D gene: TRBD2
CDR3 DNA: TGTGCCAGCAGCCCCACCCCGGGACTAGCGTCGAATGAGCAGTTCTTC
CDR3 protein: CASSPTPGLASNEQFF

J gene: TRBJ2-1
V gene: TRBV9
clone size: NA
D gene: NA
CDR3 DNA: TGTGCCAGCAGCGGGCCGGAGGGAGATGAGCAGTTCTTC
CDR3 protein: CASSGPEGDEQFF

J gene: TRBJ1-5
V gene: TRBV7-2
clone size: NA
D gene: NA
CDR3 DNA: TGTGCCAGCAGCTCGACCATGGGGCCCCAGCATTTT
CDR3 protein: CASSSTMGPQHF

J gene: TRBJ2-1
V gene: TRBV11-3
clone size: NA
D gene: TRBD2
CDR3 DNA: TGTGCCAGCAGCCCCGGCGGGAGCCCCGGGTACAATGAGCAGTTCTTC
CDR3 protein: CASSPGGSPGYNEQFF

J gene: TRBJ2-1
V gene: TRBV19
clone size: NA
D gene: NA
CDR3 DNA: TGTGCCAGTACCTCCCGGGGCAGCCGTAATGAGCAGTTCTTC
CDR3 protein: CASTSRGSRNEQFF

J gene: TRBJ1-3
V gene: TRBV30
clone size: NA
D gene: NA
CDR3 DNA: TGTGCCTGGAGTGTCACCAGCTCTGGAAACACCATATATTTT
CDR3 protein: CAWSVTSSGNTIYF

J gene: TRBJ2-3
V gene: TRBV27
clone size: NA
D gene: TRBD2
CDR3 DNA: TGTGCCAGCAGCCCCGGGACTAGCGGGACGGCGCAGTATTTT
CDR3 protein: CASSPGTSGTAQYF

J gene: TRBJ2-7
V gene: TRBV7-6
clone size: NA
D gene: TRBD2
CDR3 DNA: TGTGCCAGCAGCTTAGGAACTAGCGGTACTTCCTACGAGCAGTACTTC
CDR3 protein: CASSLGTSGTSYEQYF

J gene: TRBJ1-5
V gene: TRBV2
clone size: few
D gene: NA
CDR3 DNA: TGTGCCAGCAGGGACCACCAGGGGAATCAGCCCCAGCATTTT
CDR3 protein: CASRDHQGNQPQHF

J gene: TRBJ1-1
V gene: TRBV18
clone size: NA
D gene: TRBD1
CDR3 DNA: TGTGCCAGCTCACCACCGGGACAGAGGAACACTGAAGCTTTCTTT
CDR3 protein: CASSPPGQRNTEAFF

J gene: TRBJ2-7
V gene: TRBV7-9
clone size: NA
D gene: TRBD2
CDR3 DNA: TGTGCCAGCAGCTTCGGGACTAGCGGGAGTGTTGTGTACGAGCAGTACTTC
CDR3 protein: CASSFGTSGSVVYEQYF

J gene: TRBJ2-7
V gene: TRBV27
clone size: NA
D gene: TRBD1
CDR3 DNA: TGTGCCAGCAGTCCCCGGACAGGGGCCGAGCAGTACTTC
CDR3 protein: CASSPRTGAEQYF

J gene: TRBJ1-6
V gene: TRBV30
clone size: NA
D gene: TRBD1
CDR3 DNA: TGTGCCTGTCCGGGACAGGGTGGTTCACCCCTCCACTTT
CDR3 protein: CACPGQGGSPLHF

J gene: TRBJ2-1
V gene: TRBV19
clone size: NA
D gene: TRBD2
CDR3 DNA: TGTGCCAGTAGCCCCCCCGGGACTAGCGTGTACAATGAGCAGTTCTTC
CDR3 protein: CASSPPGTSVYNEQFF

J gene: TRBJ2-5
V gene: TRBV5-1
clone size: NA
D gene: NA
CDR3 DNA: TGCGCCAGCAGCTTGGAGGTCCCGACGGAGACCCAGTACTTC
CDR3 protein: CASSLEVPTETQYF

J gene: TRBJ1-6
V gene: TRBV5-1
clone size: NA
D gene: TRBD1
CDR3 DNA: TGCGCCAGCAGCTTAACCCCTCCGGGACAGGCTAATTCACCCCTCCACTTT
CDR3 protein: CASSLTPPGQANSPLHF

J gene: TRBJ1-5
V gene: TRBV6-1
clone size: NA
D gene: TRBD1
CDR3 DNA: TGTGCCAGCAGCCCGACAGGGCAAAATCAGCCCCAGCATTTT
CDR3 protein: CASSPTGQNQPQHF

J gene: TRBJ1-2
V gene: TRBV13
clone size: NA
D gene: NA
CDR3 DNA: TGTGCCAGCAGCTTATGGTCAGCTTCTAACTATGGCTACACCTTC
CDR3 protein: CASSLWSASNYGYTF

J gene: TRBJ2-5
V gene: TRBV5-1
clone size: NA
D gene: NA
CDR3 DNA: TGCGCCAGCAGCCCCCAGCCGGGGGAGACCCAGTACTTC
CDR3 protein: CASSPQPGETQYF

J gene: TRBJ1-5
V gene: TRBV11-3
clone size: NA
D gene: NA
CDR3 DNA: TGTGCCCAGTTTTACGGCCTAGGGGGTTCGAGCAATCAGCCCCAGCATTTT
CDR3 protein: CAQFYGLGGSSNQPQHF

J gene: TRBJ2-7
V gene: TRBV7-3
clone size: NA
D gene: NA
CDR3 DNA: TGTGCCAGCAGCCCCCCGGCCCTGGGGAACTCCTACGAGCAGTACTTC
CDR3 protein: CASSPPALGNSYEQYF

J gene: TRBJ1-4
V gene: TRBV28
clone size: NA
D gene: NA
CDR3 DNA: TGTGCCAGCAGTTCCCGGACGGTTAATGAAAAACTGTTTTTT
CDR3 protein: CASSSRTVNEKLFF

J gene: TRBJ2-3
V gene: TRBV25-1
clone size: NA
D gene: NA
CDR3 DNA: TGTGCCAGCAGTGAGCCCCGGAGGGGGAATACGCAGTATTTT
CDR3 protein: CASSEPRRGNTQYF

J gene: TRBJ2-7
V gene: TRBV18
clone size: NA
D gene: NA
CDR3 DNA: TGTGCCAGCCGGCCCCCAAGCGCCTACGAGCAGTACTTC
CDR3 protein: CASRPPSAYEQYF

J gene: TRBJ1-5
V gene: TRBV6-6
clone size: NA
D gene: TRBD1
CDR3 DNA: TGTGCCAGCAGACCCCGGACAGGGAGTATTCAGCATTTT
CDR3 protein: CASRPRTGSIQHF

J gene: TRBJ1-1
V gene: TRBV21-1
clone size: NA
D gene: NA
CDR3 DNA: TGTGCCGCCGCCCCGGGGGCCATGAACACTGAAGCTTTCTTT
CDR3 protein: CAAAPGAMNTEAFF

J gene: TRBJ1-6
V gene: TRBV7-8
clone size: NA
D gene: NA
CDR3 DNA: TGTGCCAGCAGCTTAGCGGCCCAGGCAGGTGATTCACCCCTCCACTTT
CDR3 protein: CASSLAAQAGDSPLHF

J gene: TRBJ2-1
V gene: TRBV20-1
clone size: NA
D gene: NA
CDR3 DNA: TGCAGTGCTCGCCTATACAATGAGCAGTTCTTC
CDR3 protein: CSARLYNEQFF

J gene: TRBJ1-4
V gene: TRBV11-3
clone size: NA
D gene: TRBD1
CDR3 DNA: TGTGCCAGCAGCCCAGGACAGGGGGGAAAACTGTTTTTT
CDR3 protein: CASSPGQGGKLFF

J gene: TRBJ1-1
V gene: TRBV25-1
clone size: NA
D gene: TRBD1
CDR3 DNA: TGTGCCAGCACCCCCGACCCGGGACAGGGTCAATCTGAAGCTTTCTTT
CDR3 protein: CASTPDPGQGQSEAFF

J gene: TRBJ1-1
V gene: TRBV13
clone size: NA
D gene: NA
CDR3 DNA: TGTGCCAGCAGCCCAGGGTGGTTACCCACTGAAGCTTTCTTT
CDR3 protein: CASSPGWLPTEAFF

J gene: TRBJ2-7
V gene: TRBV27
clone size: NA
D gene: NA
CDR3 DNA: TGTGCCAGCAGGGGGCTATTGGGTCAGCACTACGAGCAGTACTTC
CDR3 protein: CASRGLLGQHYEQYF

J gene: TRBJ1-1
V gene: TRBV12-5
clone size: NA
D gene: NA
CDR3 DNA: TGTGCTAGTGGCCAGGGACCCCTGGTCGGGGAAGACACTGAAGCTTTCTTT
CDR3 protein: CASGQGPLVGEDTEAFF

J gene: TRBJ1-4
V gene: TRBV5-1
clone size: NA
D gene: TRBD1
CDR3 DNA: TGCGCCAGCAGCTCGCAGGGGGCAGGAGGAGAAAAACTGTTTTTT
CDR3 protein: CASSSQGAGGEKLFF

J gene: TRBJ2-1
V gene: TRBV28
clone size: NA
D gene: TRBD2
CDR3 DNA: TGTGCCAGCAGCCCCAGCGGGAGGGCCCCCTCGTTCTTC
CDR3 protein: CASSPSGRAPSFF

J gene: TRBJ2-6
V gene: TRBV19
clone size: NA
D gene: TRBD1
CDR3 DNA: TGTGCCAGTAGTGTTACAGGGGAAGGGGCCAACGTCCTGACTTTC
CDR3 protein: CASSVTGEGANVLTF

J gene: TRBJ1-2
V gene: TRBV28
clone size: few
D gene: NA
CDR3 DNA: TGTGCCAGCAGTTTACTGGGCATGGGCTACACCTTC
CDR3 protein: CASSLLGMGYTF

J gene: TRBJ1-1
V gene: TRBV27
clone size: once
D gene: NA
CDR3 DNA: TGTGCCAGCAGTTTATGGCGGGGGTTGGGCACTGAAGCTTTCTTT
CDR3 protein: CASSLWRGLGTEAFF

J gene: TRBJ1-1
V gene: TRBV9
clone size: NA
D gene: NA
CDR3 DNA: TGTGCCAGCAGCGTAGCCGCCCGCCCCGCCGGCGGTGAAGCTTTCTTT
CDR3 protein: CASSVAARPAGGEAFF

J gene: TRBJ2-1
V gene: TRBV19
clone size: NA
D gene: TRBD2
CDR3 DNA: TGTGCCAGTAGTATTGGCGGGAGTGGTAATGAGCAGTTCTTC
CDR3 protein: CASSIGGSGNEQFF

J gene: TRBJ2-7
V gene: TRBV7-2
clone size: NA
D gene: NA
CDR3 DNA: TGTGCCAGCCGCCCCCCTAGTTCCCCCTACGAGCAGTACTTC
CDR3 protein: CASRPPSSPYEQYF

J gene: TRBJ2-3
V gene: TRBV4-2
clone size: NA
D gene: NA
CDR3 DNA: TGTGCCAGCAGCCCCCCGGGGACAGATACGCAGTATTTT
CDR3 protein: CASSPPGTDTQYF

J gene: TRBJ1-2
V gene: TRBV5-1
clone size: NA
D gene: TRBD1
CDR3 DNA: TGCGCCAGCAGCTTTGTTGGTGGACAGGGGGAACATGGCTACACCTTC
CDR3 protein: CASSFVGGQGEHGYTF

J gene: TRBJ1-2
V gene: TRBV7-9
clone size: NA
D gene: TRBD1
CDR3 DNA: TGTGCCAGTCACCCGGGACAGGGGGTGAGTGGCTACACCTTC
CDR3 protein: CASHPGQGVSGYTF

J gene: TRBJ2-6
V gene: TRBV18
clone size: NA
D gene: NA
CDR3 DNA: TGTGCCAGCTCACGGGACCCGGCCAACGTCCTGACTTTC
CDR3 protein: CASSRDPANVLTF

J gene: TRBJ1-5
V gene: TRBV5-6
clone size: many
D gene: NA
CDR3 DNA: TGTGCCAGCAGCTCAGGGGCCTCCCCCCAGCATTTT
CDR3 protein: CASSSGASPQHF

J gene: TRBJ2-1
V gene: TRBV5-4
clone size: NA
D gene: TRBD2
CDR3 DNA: TGTGCCAGCAGCTTGTTAGGACTAGCGGGATATGAGCAGTTCTTC
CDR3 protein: CASSLLGLAGYEQFF